Detailed here is one T cell receptor beta chain. The sample comes from a study of blood T cell repertoires in COVID-19. Profiled with immunoSEQ multiplex PCR; TCRdb holds only in-frame clones, not every one. The table lists approximately 500,000 clones, 70% to 90% of them singletons. Trimming at V came to 4 bases and at J to 10 bases, leaving 7 bases not matched to a gene. The CDR3 covers 14 residues. Germline V gene lookup returns CDR1 MGHRA and CDR2 YSYEKL. The clonotype comes from a woman aged 45-59 years with COVID-19, enrolled during active disease. Sequences were obtained from peripheral blood. This chain joins TRBV4-1 and TRBJ1-6; the match to TRBD1 covers 7 bases. The CDR3 spells CASSPRDSDSPLHF. The CDR3 DNA sequence: TGCGCCAGCAGCCCCCGGGACAGCGACTCACCCCTCCACTTT.